This T cell receptor beta chain was profiled in a study of cytomegalovirus exposure and HLA in healthy donors. Overall study results and limits: The study flagged approximately 180 TCR beta chains as cytomegalovirus-associated. Most subjects had HLA-A and HLA-B alleles reportedly predicted accurately by TCR beta sequences.

The PCR was carried out with 60 Vbeta primers and 13 Jbeta primers. Only in-frame clones appear in the TCRdb table, and some are missing; sequencing was by immunoSEQ multiplex PCR. The table has roughly 100,000 clones, nearly 15% seen once. This clone was found once. Its antigen remains unidentified. A junction end diverges from the germline sequence, so it may reflect a read error. The source material was PBMCs. This TCR was sampled from a female donor in good health and CMV-seronegative.

In DNA form, the CDR3 reads TGTGCCAGCACTTTAGGGACATTGGGCTACGAGCAGTACTTC. This sequence encodes CASTLGTLGYEQYF. The chain uses TRBV28 and TRBJ2-7; tentatively, D is TRBD1 (6 bases). Germline values: CDR1 MDHEN, CDR2 SYDVKM. The CDR3 spans 14 residues.